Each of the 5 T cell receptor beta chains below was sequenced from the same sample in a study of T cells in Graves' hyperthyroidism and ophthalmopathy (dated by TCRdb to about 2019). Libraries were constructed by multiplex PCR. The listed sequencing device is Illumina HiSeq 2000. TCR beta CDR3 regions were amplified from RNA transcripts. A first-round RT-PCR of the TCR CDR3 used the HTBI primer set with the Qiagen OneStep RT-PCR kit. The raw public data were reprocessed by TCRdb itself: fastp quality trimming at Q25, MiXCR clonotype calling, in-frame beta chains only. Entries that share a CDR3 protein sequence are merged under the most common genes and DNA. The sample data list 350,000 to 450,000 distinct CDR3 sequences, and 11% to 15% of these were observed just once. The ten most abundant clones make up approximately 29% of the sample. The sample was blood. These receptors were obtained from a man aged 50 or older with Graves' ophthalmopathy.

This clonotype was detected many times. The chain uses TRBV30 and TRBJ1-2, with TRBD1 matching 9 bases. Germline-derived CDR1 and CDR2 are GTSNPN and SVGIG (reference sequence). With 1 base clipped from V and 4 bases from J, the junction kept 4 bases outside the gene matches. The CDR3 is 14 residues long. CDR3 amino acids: CAWSGTGAFYGYTF. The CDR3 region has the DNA TGTGCCTGGAGTGGGACAGGGGCCTTCTATGGCTACACCTTC.

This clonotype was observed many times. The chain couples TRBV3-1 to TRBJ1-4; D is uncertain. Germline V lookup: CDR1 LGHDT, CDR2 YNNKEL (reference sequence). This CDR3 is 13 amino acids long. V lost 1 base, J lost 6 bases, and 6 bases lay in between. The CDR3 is CASSQGGHEKLFF. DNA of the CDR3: TGTGCCAGCAGCCAAGGCGGACATGAAAAACTGTTTTTT.

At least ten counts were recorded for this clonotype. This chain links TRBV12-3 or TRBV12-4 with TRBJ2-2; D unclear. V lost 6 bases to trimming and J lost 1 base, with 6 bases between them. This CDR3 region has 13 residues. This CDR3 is CASRWGNTGELFF. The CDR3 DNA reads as TGTGCCAGCAGATGGGGGAACACCGGGGAGCTGTTTTTT.

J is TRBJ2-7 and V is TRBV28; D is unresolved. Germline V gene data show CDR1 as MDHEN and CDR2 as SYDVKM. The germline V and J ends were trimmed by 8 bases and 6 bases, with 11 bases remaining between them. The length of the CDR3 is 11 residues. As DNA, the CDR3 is TGTGCCAGCTCTAGATGGTCCGAGCAGTACTTC. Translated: CASSRWSEQYF.

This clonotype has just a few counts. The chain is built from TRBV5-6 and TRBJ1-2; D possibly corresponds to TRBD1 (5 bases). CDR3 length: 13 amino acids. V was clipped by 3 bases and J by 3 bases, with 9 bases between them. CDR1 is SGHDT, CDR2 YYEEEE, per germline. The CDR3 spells CASSSQAHYGYTF. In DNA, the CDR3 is TGTGCCAGCAGCTCACAGGCGCACTATGGCTACACCTTC.